This T cell receptor beta chain derives from a study of T cells in localized non-small cell lung cancer. The study, taken as a whole, reports: Heterogeneity remains possible, as sequencing covered one tumor region only. Prolonged overall survival went with higher T cell density in the blood. Highest T cell clonality was seen in uninvolved adjacent lung, surpassing that measured in tumor. The appearance of a median approximately 61 of the top 100 tumor clones was seen in adjacent lung.

This clone has a handful of counts. What it binds is not known. The assay was immunoSEQ multiplex PCR, and TCRdb's table has in-frame clones only and misses some. The sample records several hundred clones, roughly a third being singletons. The CDR3 length is 16 residues. CDR1 and CDR2 (germline): MNHGY, SAAAGT. Trimming took 6 bases from V and 2 from J, leaving 20 bases between them. V and J are TRBV6-8 and TRBJ2-7; D gene uncertain. The receptor was derived from a male donor at least 60 years old with stage II lung adenocarcinoma. This specimen consisted of normal lung tissue next to the tumor, obtained before any cancer treatment. The CDR3 DNA sequence: TGTGCCAGCAGCCCCGACGTGGTTTCACCAACCTACGAGCAGTACTTC. It translates to CASSPDVVSPTYEQYF.